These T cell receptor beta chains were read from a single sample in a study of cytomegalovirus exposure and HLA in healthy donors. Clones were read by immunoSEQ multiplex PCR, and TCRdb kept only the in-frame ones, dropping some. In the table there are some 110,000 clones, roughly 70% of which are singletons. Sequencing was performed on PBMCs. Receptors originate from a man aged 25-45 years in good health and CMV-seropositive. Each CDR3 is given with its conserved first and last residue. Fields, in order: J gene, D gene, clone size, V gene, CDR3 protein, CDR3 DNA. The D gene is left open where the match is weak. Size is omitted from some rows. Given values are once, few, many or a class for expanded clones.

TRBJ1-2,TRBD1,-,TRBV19,CASSIVPGQGHVGYTF,TGTGCCAGTAGTATAGTCCCCGGACAGGGACACGTAGGCTACACCTTC
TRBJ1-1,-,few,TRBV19,CASSISGAEAFF,TGTGCCAGTAGTATTTCGGGAGCCGAAGCTTTCTTT
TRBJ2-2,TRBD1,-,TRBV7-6,CASSYATWTGHTGELFF,TGTGCCAGCAGTTATGCCACCTGGACAGGGCACACCGGGGAGCTGTTTTTT
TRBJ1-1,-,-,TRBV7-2,CASSLRGWDTEAFF,TGTGCCAGCAGCTTGAGGGGGTGGGACACTGAAGCTTTCTTT
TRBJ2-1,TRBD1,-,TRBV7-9,CASSLYRTGAYNEQLF,TGTGCCAGCAGCCTTTACCGGACAGGGGCATACAATGAGCAGCTCTTC
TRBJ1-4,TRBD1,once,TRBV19,CASSIGPGQGAEKLFF,TGTGCCAGTAGTATAGGACCGGGACAGGGGGCTGAAAAACTGTTTTTT
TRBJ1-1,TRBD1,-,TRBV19,CASRLAQGRAEAFF,TGTGCCAGTAGACTAGCACAGGGGCGCGCTGAAGCTTTCTTT
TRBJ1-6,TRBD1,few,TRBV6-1,CASSEGQGRSYNSPLHF,TGTGCCAGCAGTGAAGGACAGGGACGCTCCTATAATTCACCCCTCCACTTT
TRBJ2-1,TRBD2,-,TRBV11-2,CATLKRDSKRYNEQFF,TGTGCCACCCTCAAGCGGGACTCAAAACGGTACAATGAGCAGTTCTTC
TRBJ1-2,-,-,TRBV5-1,CASSLDGGANYGYTF,TGCGCCAGCAGCTTGGATGGAGGGGCTAACTATGGCTACACCTTC
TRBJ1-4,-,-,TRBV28,CASSLMGGENQLFF,TGTGCCAGCAGTTTAATGGGAGGCGAGAATCAACTGTTTTTT
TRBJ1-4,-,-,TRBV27,CASGRQINEKLFF,TGTGCCAGCGGCCGACAGATTAATGAAAAACTGTTTTTT
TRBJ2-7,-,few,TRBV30,CALTGIYEQYF,TGTGCCTTAACCGGGATCTACGAGCAGTACTTC
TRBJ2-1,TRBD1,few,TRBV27,CASSLGQGAYNEQFF,TGTGCCAGCAGTTTAGGCCAGGGGGCCTACAATGAGCAGTTCTTC
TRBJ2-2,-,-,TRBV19,CASSITGQGGGELFF,TGTGCCAGTAGTATTACCGGGCAGGGAGGCGGGGAGCTGTTTTTT
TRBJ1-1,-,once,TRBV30,CAWSTRVQRLNTEAFF,TGTGCCTGGAGCACGAGGGTACAGCGCCTTAACACTGAAGCTTTCTTT
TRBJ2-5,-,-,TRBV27,CASSTTGGGWETQYF,TGTGCCAGCAGTACAACAGGGGGGGGGTGGGAGACCCAGTACTTC
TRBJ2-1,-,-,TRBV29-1,CSVEEISVAKFEEQFF,TGCAGCGTTGAAGAGATTTCTGTCGCTAAATTCGAGGAGCAGTTCTTC
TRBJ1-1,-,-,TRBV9,CASSVVGGNTEAFF,TGTGCCAGCAGCGTAGTAGGCGGGAACACTGAAGCTTTCTTT
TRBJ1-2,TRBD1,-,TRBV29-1,CSVEPVEGQGGGYTF,TGCAGCGTTGAACCGGTTGAAGGACAGGGCGGTGGCTACACCTTC
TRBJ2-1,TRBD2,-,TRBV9,CASSGGRGNEQFF,TGTGCCAGCAGCGGGGGGAGGGGAAATGAGCAGTTCTTC
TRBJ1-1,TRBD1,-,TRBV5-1,CASSAPETPDRPNTEAFF,TGCGCCAGCAGTGCCCCGGAAACCCCGGACAGGCCGAACACTGAAGCTTTCTTT
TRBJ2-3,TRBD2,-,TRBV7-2,CAPHQASGYTDTQYF,TGTGCCCCCCATCAGGCTAGCGGTTACACAGATACGCAGTATTTT
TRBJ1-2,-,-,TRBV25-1,CASGPGIRDYGYTF,TGTGCCAGCGGGCCGGGGATAAGGGACTATGGCTACACCTTC
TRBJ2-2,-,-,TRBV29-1,CSVESIYTGELFF,TGCAGCGTTGAGAGCATTTACACCGGGGAGCTGTTTTTT
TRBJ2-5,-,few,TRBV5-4,CASSLRLAQETQYF,TGTGCCAGCAGCTTACGGCTAGCCCAAGAGACCCAGTACTTC
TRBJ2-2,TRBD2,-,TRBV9,CASSVGLAGYTAGELFF,TGTGCCAGCAGCGTAGGTCTAGCGGGGTATACCGCCGGGGAGCTGTTTTTT
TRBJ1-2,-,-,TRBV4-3,CASSQDGGYTF,TGCGCCAGCAGCCAAGATGGCGGCTACACCTTC
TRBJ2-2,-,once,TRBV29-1,CSIAHSTGELFF,TGCAGCATCGCCCATAGTACCGGGGAGCTGTTTTTT
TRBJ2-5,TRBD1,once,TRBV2,CASTAQGVQETQYF,TGTGCCAGCACCGCACAGGGGGTCCAGGAGACCCAGTACTTC
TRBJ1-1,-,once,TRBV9,CASSVAPVPTEAFF,TGTGCCAGCAGCGTAGCCCCAGTACCCACTGAAGCTTTCTTT
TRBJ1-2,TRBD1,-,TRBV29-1,CSVGRQGAGGYTF,TGCAGCGTTGGGCGACAGGGGGCGGGTGGCTACACCTTC
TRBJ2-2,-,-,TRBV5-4,CASSLVGGEPGELFF,TGTGCCAGCAGCTTGGTGGGCGGGGAACCCGGGGAGCTGTTTTTT
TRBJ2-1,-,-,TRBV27,CASSLFESYNEQFF,TGTGCCAGCAGTTTGTTCGAGTCCTACAATGAGCAGTTCTTC
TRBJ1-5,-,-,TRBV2,CASSGQGTQPQHF,TGTGCCAGCAGTGGGCAGGGGACTCAGCCCCAGCATTTT
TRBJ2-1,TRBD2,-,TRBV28,CASSSLGLADTRNEQFF,TGTGCCAGCAGTTCTTTGGGACTAGCGGACACGCGGAATGAGCAGTTCTTC
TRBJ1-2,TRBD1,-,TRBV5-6,CASSPQPGTGIGYTF,TGTGCCAGCAGCCCGCAACCCGGGACAGGGATAGGCTACACCTTC
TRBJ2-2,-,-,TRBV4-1,CASSQNGGANTGELFF,TGCGCCAGCAGCCAAAATGGCGGGGCTAACACCGGGGAGCTGTTTTTT
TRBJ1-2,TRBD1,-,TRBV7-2,CASSLATGGYGYTF,TGTGCCAGCAGCTTAGCGACAGGGGGCTATGGCTACACCTTC
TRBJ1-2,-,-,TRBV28,CASTGPSHGYTF,TGTGCCAGCACAGGCCCATCCCATGGCTACACCTTC
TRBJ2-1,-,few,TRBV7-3,CASSPDTNSYNEQFF,TGTGCCAGCAGCCCCGATACAAACTCCTACAATGAGCAGTTCTTC
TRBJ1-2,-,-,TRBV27,CASSKNRGYGNGYTF,TGTGCCAGCAGTAAAAATCGAGGGTATGGGAATGGCTACACCTTC
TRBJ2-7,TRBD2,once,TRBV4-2,CASSQERGAVVYEQYF,TGTGCCAGCAGCCAAGAGCGGGGGGCCGTGGTCTACGAGCAGTACTTC
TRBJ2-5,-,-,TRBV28,CASSPSGGGQGTQYF,TGTGCCAGCAGCCCATCCGGCGGGGGACAAGGGACCCAGTACTTC
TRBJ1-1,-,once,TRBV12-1,CASSSPGQGSYFIQNTEAFF,TGTGCCAGCAGCTCACCGGGACAGGGCTCCTACTTTATTCAGAACACTGAAGCTTTCTTT
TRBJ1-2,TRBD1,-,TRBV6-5,CASSRDSKNYGYTF,TGTGCCAGCAGTCGGGACAGTAAGAACTATGGCTACACCTTC
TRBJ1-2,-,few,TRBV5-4,CASSPRESVGYTF,TGTGCCAGCAGCCCCCGGGAGAGTGTTGGCTACACCTTC
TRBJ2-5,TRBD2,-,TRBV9,CASSSRKGSGGVETQYF,TGTGCCAGCAGCTCCCGCAAGGGAAGCGGGGGTGTAGAGACCCAGTACTTC
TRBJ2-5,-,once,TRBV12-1,CASSFVSTGGYETQYF,TGTGCCAGCAGCTTTGTGTCGACAGGGGGGTATGAGACCCAGTACTTC
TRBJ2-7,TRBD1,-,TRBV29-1,CSVEEATGGTIYEQYF,TGCAGCGTTGAAGAGGCGACAGGGGGGACGATCTACGAGCAGTACTTC
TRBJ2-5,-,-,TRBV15,CATSKGDYIQETQYF,TGTGCCACCAGCAAGGGGGACTACATACAAGAGACCCAGTACTTC
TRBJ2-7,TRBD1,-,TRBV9,CASSVDPGQGYEQYF,TGTGCCAGCAGCGTAGATCCGGGACAGGGATACGAGCAGTACTTC